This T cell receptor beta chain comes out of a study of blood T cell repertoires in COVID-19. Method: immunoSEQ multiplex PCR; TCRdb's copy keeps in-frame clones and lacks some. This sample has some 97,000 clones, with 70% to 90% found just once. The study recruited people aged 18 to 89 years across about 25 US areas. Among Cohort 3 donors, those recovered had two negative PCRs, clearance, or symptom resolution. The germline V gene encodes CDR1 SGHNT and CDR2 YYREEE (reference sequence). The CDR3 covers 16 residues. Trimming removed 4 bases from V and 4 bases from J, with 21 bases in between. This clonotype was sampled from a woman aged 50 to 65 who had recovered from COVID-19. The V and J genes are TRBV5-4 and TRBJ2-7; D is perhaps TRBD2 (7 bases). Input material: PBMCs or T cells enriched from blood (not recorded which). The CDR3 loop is CASSNGGGGPNYEQYF. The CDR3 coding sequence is TGTGCCAGCAGCAACGGCGGCGGGGGCCCGAATTACGAGCAGTACTTC.